The entry that follows covers one T cell receptor beta chain sequence. What it binds is unknown. Naive CD45RA+ and memory CD45RA-negative subsets were split from CD4+ cells. Generated by immunoSEQ multiplex PCR, the TCRdb table keeps only in-frame clones and is missing some. The sample includes 1.4 million or so clones, 97% to 99% seen only once; the top ten take approximately 0.4%. The record originates from a study of shared clonotypes between healthy human individuals. Study-level points and caveats: Among several donors, roughly 5% of naive CD4 clonotypes were found in common.

The sequence came from a man aged 25-40 years in good health. Material: naive CD4+ T cells sorted from blood. Documented subset: CD45RA+ positively selected.

CDR3 DNA sequence: TGTGCCAGCTCACCTTTTTGGGAATCCTACGAGCAGTACTTC. Encoded protein: CASSPFWESYEQYF. The rearrangement links TRBV18 to TRBJ2-7; no clear D gene. The CDR3 extends over 14 amino acids. V lost 3 bases and J 1 base, leaving 10 bases between the germline ends. Germline-derived CDR1 and CDR2 are KGHSH and LQKENI.